The clone carrying this TCR beta chain was counted ten times or more. Antigen: not known. These data come from a study of Graves' ophthalmopathy and Graves' hyperthyroidism. Overall study results and limits: Ophthalmopathy and stable hyperthyroidism were discriminated by a 13-signature model, with about 90% sensitivity and about 84% specificity. Detected in blood as well were most expanded thyroid clonotypes with frequency above 0.001.

Investigators amplified TCR beta CDR3 regions from RNA transcripts. First-round RT-PCR used HTBI primers; second-round multiplex PCR followed. TCRdb fed the multiplex PCR reads into MiXCR, producing one record per CDR3 protein. The table records 400,000 to 450,000 distinct CDR3 sequences, roughly 20% of them present only once. In germline, CDR1 is DFQATT, CDR2 SNEGSKA (reference sequence). The CDR3 sequence is 15 residues long. Trimming stripped 0 bases from V and 2 bases from J, with 13 bases between. Material for sequencing was peripheral blood. This sequence joins TRBV20-1 and TRBJ2-5; D may be TRBD2 (5 bases). This TCR was recovered from a woman aged 18-29 years with stable Graves' hyperthyroidism. The CDR3 is CSARDLEGRQETQYF. CDR3 DNA: TGCAGTGCTAGAGATTTGGAAGGGAGACAAGAGACCCAGTACTTC.